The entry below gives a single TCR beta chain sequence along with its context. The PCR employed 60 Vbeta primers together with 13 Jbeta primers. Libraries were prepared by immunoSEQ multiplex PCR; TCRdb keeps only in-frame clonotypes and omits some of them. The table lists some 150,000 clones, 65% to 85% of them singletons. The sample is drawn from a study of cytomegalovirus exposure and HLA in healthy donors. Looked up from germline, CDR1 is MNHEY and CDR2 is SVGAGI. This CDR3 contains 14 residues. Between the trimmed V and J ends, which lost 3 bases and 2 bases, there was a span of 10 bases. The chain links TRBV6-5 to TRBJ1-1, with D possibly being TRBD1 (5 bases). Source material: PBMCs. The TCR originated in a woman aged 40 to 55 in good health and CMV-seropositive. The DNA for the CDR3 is TGTGCCAGCAGTTATAACCAGGGAAACACTGAAGCTTTCTTT. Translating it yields CASSYNQGNTEAFF.